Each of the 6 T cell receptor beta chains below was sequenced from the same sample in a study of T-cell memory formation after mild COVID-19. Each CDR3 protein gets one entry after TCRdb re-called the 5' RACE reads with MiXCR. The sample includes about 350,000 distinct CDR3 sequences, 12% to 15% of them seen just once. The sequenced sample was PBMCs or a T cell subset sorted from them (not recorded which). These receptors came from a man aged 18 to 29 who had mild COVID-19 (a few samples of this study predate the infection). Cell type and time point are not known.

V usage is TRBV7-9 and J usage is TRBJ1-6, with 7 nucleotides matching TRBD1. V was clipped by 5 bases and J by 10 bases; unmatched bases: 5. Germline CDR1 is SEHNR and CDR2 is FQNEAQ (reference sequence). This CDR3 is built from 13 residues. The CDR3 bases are TGTGCCAGCAGCGAACAGGGGCCCTCACCCCTCCACTTT. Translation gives CASSEQGPSPLHF. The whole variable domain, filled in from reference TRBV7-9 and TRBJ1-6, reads DTGVSQNPRHKITKRGQNVTFRCDPISEHNRLYWYRQTLGQGPEFLTYFQNEAQLEKSRLLSDRFSAERPKGSFSTLEIQRTEQGDSAMYLCASSEQGPSPLHFGNGTRLTVT.

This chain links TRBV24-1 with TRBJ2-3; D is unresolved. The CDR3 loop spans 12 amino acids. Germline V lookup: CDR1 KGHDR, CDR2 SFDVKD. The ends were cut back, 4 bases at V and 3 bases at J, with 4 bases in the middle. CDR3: CATSDRTDTQYF. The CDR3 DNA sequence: TGTGCCACCAGTGACCGAACAGATACGCAGTATTTT.

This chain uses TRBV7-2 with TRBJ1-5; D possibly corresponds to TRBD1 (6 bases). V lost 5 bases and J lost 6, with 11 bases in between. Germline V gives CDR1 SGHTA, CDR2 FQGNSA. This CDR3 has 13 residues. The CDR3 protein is CASSLRGAQPQHF. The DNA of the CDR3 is TGTGCCAGCAGCCTACGGGGGGCTCAGCCCCAGCATTTT.

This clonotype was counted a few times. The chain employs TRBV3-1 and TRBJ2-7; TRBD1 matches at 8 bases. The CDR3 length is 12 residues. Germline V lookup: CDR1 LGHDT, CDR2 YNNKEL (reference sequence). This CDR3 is CASSQGTGRIVV. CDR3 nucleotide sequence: TGTGCCAGCAGCCAAGGGACAGGGAGGATAGTCGTC.

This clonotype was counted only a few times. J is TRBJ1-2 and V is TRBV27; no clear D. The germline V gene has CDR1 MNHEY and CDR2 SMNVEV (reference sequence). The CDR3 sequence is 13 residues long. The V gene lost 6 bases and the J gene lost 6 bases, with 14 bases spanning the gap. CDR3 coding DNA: TGTGCCAGCAGCCTCGGCTTACGCGATGGCTACACCTTC. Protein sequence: CASSLGLRDGYTF.

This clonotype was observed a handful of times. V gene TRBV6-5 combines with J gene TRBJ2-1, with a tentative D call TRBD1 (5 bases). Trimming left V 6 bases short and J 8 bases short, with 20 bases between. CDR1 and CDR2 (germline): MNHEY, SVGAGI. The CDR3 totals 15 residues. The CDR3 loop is CASSNPGLGLDEQFF. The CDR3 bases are TGTGCCAGCAGCAACCCCGGTTTGGGGCTGGATGAGCAGTTCTTC.